A selection of T cell receptor beta chains follows, all from one sample in a study of shared clonotypes between healthy human individuals. Sequenced by immunoSEQ multiplex PCR; TCRdb stores in-frame clones only, minus some. There are more than 2 million clones in the sample; around 95% occur only once, and approximately 0.13% lies in the top ten. Sequencing used naive CD4+ T cells sorted from blood. These receptors originate from a man between 18 and 35 years old in good health. The CDR3 runs from the conserved cysteine through the conserved F or W. A D gene is named only where the DNA matches it firmly. A row's size may be missing; if present it is once, few, many or a size class.

length	size	D	V	J	DNA	CDR3
14	NA	NA	TRBV6-6	TRBJ1-2	TGTGCCAGCAGGCCCCCACAGGGACTCGGTGGCTACACCTTC	CASRPPQGLGGYTF
19	NA	TRBD1	TRBV15	TRBJ2-1	TGTGCCACCAGCAGAGACAAATCCCGACCCGGGACAGCCTACAATGAGCAGTTCTTC	CATSRDKSRPGTAYNEQFF
14	NA	NA	TRBV5-1	TRBJ2-2	TGCGCCAGCAGCCCCGACGGGAACACCGGGGAGCTGTTTTTT	CASSPDGNTGELFF
14	NA	TRBD2	TRBV6-6	TRBJ2-5	TGTGCCAGCAGTCTACTAGCGGGGTCTCTAGACCAGTACTTC	CASSLLAGSLDQYF
14	once	TRBD1	TRBV30	TRBJ1-4	TGTGCCTGGAGTCGGACAGGGCATAATGAAAAACTGTTTTTT	CAWSRTGHNEKLFF
14	NA	NA	TRBV5-1	TRBJ2-5	TGCGCCAGCACGCTTGGGGGAAACCAAGAGACCCAGTACTTC	CASTLGGNQETQYF
12	NA	NA	TRBV10-3	TRBJ2-7	TGTGCCATCAGTGAAGGGGGGTACGAGCAGTACTTC	CAISEGGYEQYF
15	once	NA	TRBV7-2	TRBJ2-3	TGTGCCAGCAGCTTAGCCCAAGGGGGCACAGATACGCAGTATTTT	CASSLAQGGTDTQYF
14	NA	NA	TRBV25-1	TRBJ2-7	TGTGCCAGCAGTGAATTCATGGGGTTACACGAGCAGTACTTC	CASSEFMGLHEQYF
15	once	TRBD1	TRBV5-1	TRBJ1-2	TGCGCCAGCAGCTCAACTCCGGGACAGGGGAATGGCTACACCTTC	CASSSTPGQGNGYTF
14	NA	NA	TRBV6-8	TRBJ2-5	TGTGCCAGCAGTTACCCCGGAGGCCGGGGGACCCAGTACTTC	CASSYPGGRGTQYF
13	NA	TRBD1	TRBV10-2	TRBJ1-6	TGCGCCAGCCGGGACAGCCTTAATTCACCCCTCCACTTT	CASRDSLNSPLHF
14	NA	NA	TRBV28	TRBJ2-1	TGTGCCAGCAGTTTAAGTCGGGAGCTAGCTGAGCAGTTCTTC	CASSLSRELAEQFF